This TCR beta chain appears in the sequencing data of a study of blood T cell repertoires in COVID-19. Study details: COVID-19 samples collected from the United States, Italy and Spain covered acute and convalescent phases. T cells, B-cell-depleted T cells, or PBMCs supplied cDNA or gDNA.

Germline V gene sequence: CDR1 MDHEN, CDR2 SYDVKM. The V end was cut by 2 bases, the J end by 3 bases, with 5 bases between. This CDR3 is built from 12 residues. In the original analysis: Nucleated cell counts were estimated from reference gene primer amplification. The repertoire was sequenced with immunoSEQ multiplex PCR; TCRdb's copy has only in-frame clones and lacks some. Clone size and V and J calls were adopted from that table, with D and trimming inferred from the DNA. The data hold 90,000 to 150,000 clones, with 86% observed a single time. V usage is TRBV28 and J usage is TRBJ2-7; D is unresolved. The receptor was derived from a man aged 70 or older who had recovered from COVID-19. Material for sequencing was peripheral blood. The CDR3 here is CASSLLDYEQYF. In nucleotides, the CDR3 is TGTGCCAGCAGTTTACTAGACTACGAGCAGTACTTC.